The entry below gives a single T cell receptor beta chain sequence along with its context. Source study methods: Amplification of reference gene primers was used by the study to estimate nucleated cell counts. Method: immunoSEQ multiplex PCR; TCRdb's copy keeps in-frame clones and lacks some. The V and J calls and the clone size are those of that table, but D and trimming were determined from the DNA. The profile shows 250,000 to 300,000 clones, 89% of them singletons. The CDR3 is 14 amino acids. V was clipped by 2 bases and J by 7 bases; unmatched bases: 3. Germline values: CDR1 ENHRY, CDR2 SYGVKD. The data stem from a study of blood T cell repertoires in COVID-19.

The chain carries TRBV10-3 and TRBJ1-5, with 9 bases aligning to TRBD1. This clonotype was obtained from a woman in her thirties or forties who had recovered from COVID-19. The sequenced sample was peripheral blood. In nucleotides, the CDR3 is TGTGCCATCAGTGAGGACAGGGGGAGGCAGCCCCAGCATTTT. Translated, it gives CAISEDRGRQPQHF.